The clone carrying this T cell receptor beta chain has just one count. Its antigen is unknown. Looked up from germline, CDR1 is SGDLS and CDR2 is YYNGEE. V was shortened by 0 bases and J by 5 bases, with 5 bases between the two germline ends. This CDR3 contains 13 residues. The data are from a study of siplizumab effects on memory and regulatory T cells. General study findings and limits: Naive T cell populations appeared to exhibit greater diversity than memory cells and appeared to be major alloresponse contributors.

In each sample, some 9.6 x 10^4 TCR templates were assayed. The table came from immunoSEQ multiplex PCR; TCRdb's copy has only in-frame clones and leaves some out. This table has roughly 100,000 clones, 85% to 95% appearing once. The TCR comes from a human donor in good health. The sample taken for sequencing was CD4+ T cells sorted from blood. The gene calls are TRBV9 and TRBJ2-2; D is ambiguous. For the CDR3, the DNA is TGTGCCAGCAGCGTAGGTGTGACCGGGGAGCTGTTTTTT. Amino acids: CASSVGVTGELFF.